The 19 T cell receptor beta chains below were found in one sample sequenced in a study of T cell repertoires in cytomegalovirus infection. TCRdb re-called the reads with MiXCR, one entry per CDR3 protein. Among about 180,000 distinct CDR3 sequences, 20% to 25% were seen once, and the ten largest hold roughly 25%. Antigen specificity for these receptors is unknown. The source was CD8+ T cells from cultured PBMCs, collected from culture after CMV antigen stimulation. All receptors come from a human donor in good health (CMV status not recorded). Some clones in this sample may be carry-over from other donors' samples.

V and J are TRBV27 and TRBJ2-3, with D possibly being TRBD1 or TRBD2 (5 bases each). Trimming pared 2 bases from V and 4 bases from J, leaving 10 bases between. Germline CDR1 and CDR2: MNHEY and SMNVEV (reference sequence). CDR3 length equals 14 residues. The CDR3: CASSLEGWADTQYF. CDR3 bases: TGTGCCAGCAGTTTAGAGGGGTGGGCAGATACGCAGTATTTT.

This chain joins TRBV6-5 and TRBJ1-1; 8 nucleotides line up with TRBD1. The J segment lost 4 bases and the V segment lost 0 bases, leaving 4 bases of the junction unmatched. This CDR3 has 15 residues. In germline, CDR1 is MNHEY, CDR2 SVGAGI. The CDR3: CASSYSMTGVTEAFF. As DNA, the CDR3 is TGTGCCAGCAGTTACTCAATGACAGGGGTCACTGAAGCTTTCTTT.

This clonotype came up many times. Written as DNA, the CDR3 is TGTGCCAGCAAGGATAATGAAAAACTGTTTTTT. Amino acids: CASKDNEKLFF. This chain connects TRBV6-1 to TRBJ1-4; D is unresolved. V was cut by 7 bases and J by 4 bases, with 4 bases left in between. Germline loops: CDR1 MNHNS, CDR2 SASEGT. CDR3 length: 11 amino acids.

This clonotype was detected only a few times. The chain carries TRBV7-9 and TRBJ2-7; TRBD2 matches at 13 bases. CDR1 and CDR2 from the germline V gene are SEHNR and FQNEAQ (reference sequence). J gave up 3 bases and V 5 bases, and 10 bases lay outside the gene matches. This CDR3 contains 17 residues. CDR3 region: CASSTNVGLAGIYEQYF. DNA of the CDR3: TGTGCCAGCAGCACAAATGTGGGACTAGCGGGGATCTACGAGCAGTACTTC.

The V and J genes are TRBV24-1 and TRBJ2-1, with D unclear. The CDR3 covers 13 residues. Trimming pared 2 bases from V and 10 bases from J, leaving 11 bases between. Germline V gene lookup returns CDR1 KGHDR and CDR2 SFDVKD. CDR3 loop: CATSDSGGPEQFF. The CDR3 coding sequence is TGTGCCACCAGTGATTCGGGCGGCCCGGAGCAGTTCTTC.

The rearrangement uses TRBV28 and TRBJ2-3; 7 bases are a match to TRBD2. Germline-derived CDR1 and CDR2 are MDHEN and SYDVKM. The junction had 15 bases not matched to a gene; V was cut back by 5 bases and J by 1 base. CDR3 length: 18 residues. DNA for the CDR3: TGTGCCAGCAGTCCATTACCCCCACTAGCGACGGGCACAGATACGCAGTATTTT. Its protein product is CASSPLPPLATGTDTQYF.

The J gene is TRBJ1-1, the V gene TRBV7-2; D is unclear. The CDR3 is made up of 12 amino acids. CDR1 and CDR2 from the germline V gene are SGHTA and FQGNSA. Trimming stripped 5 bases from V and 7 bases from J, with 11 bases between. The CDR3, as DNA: TGTGCCAGCAGCCGCACGGGTATTGAAGCTTTCTTT. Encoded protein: CASSRTGIEAFF.

The CDR3 protein is CASSLAAGEGETQYF. For the CDR3, the DNA is TGTGCCAGCAGCTTAGCAGCGGGGGAGGGAGAGACCCAGTACTTC. The chain links TRBV7-2 to TRBJ2-5; TRBD2 agrees at 8 bases. The germline V gene has CDR1 SGHTA and CDR2 FQGNSA. The CDR3 totals 15 residues. V trimming: 0 bases; J trimming: 4 bases; junction bases outside the gene matches: 4.

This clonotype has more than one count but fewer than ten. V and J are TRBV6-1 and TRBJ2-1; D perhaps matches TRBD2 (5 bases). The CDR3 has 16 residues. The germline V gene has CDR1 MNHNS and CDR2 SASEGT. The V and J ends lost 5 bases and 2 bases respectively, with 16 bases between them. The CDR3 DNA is TGTGCCAGCAGTATCCTGGACGGGATCACCTACAATGAGCAGTTCTTC. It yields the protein CASSILDGITYNEQFF.

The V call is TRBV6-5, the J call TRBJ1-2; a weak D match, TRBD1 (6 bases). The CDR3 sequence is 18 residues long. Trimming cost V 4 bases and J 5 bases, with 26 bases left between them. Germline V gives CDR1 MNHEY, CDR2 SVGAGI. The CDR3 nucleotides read TGTGCCAGCAGTTCGATATACCGGGACACTGAGGGAAAGTATGGCTACACCTTC. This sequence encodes CASSSIYRDTEGKYGYTF.

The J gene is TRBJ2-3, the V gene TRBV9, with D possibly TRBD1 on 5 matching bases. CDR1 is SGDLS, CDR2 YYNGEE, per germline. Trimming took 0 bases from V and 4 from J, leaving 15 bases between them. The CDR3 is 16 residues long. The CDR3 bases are TGTGCCAGCAGCGTAGAGGGCAGGGTGGCCCCAGATACGCAGTATTTT. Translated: CASSVEGRVAPDTQYF.

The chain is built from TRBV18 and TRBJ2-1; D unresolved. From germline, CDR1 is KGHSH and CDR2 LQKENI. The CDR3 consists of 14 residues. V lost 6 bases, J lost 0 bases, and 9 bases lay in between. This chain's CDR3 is CASSLARSYNEQFF. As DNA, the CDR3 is TGTGCCAGCTCTTTGGCGCGCTCCTACAATGAGCAGTTCTTC.

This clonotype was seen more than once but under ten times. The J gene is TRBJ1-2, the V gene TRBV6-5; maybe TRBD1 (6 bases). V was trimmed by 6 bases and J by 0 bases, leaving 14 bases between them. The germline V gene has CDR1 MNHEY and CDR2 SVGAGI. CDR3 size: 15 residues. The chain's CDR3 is CASSSGQPANYGYTF. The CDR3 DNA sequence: TGTGCCAGCAGCTCCGGACAGCCAGCTAACTATGGCTACACCTTC.

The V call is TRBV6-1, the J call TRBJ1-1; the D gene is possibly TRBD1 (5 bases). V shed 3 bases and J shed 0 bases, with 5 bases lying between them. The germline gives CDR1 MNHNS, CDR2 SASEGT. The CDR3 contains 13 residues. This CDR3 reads CASSEGLNTEAFF. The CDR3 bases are TGTGCCAGCAGTGAGGGGCTGAACACTGAAGCTTTCTTT.

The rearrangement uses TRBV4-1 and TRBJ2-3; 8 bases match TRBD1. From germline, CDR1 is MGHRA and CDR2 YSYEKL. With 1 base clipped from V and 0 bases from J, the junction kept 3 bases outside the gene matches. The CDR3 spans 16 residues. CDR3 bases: TGCGCCAGCAGCCAAGGGACAGGGCGAAGCACAGATACGCAGTATTTT. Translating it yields CASSQGTGRSTDTQYF.

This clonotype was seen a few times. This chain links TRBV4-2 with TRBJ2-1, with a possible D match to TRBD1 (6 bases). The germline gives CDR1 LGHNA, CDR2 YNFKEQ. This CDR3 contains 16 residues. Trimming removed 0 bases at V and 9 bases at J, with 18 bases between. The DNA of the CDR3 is TGTGCCAGCAGCCAAGATCTGAGGGGGAGCCAGGTTGAGCAGTTCTTC. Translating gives CASSQDLRGSQVEQFF.

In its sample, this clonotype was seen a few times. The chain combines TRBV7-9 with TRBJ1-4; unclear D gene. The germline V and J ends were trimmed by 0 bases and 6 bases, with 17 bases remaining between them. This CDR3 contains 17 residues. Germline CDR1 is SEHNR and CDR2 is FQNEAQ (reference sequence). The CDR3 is CASSLAQDHPGDEKLFF. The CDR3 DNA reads TGTGCCAGCAGCTTAGCCCAGGACCACCCGGGTGATGAAAAACTGTTTTTT. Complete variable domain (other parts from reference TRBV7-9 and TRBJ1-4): DTGVSQNPRHKITKRGQNVTFRCDPISEHNRLYWYRQTLGQGPEFLTYFQNEAQLEKSRLLSDRFSAERPKGSFSTLEIQRTEQGDSAMYLCASSLAQDHPGDEKLFFGSGTQLSVL.

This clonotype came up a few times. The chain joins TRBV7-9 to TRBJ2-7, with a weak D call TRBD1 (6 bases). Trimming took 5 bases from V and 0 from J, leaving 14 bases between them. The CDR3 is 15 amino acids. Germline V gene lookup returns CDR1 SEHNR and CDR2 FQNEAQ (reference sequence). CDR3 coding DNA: TGTGCCAGCAGCCCGTGGGACATTCGCTCCTACGAGCAGTACTTC. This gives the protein CASSPWDIRSYEQYF.

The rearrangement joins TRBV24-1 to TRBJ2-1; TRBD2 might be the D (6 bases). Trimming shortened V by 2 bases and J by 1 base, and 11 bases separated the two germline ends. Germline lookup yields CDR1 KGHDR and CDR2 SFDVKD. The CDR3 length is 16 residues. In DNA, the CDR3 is TGTGCCACCAGTGATTCCAAGACTAGATCCTACAATGAGCAGTTCTTC. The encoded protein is CATSDSKTRSYNEQFF.